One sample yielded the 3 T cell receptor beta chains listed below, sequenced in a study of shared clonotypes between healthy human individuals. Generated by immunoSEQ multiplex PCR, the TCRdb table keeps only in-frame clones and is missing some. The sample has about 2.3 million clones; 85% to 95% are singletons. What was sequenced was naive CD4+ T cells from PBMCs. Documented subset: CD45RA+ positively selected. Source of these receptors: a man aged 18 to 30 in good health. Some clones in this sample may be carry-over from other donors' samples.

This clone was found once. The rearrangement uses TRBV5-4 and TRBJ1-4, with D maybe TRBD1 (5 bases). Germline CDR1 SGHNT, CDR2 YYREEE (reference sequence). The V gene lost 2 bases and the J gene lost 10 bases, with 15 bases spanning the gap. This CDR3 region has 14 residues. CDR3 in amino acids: CASSFDRKGGKLFF. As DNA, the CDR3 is TGTGCCAGCAGCTTTGACAGAAAGGGAGGAAAACTGTTTTTT.

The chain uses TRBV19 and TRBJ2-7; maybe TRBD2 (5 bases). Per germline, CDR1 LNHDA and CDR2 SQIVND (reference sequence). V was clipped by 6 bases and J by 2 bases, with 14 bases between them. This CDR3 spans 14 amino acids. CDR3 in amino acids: CASRDRAGTYEQYF. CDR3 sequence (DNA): TGTGCCAGTAGGGATCGGGCGGGTACCTACGAGCAGTACTTC.

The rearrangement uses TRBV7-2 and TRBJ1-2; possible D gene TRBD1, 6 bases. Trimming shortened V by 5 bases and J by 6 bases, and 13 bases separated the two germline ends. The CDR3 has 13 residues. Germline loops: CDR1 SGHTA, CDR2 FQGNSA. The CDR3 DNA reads TGTGCCAGCAGCCTAGAGAGGGGGGATGGCTACACCTTC. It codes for CASSLERGDGYTF.